This entry lists 18 T cell receptor beta chains sequenced from one sample in a study of T-cell reconstitution after alpha-beta-depleted transplantation in children. Preparation of the TCRbeta library involved a method that used unique molecular identifiers. TCRdb called the PCR reads again in MiXCR, with one record for every CDR3 protein. The data show some 390,000 distinct CDR3 sequences, around 21% seen once. The sequencing here drew on PBMCs from the stem cell graft donor, taken from the stem cell graft. The receptors shown here come from a human donor who donated a stem cell graft to a child with acute myeloid leukemia.

The rearrangement joins TRBV20-1 to TRBJ2-1; TRBD2 matches at 11 bases. CDR1 and CDR2 (germline): DFQATT, SNEGSKA (reference sequence). CDR3 length equals 15 residues. The V gene end was trimmed by 5 bases and the J gene end by 8 bases; junction bases not matched to a gene: 11. The CDR3 nucleotides read TGCAGTGCTCATTTAGCGGGAGGGTTAGGCGATGAGCAGTTCTTC. This codes for CSAHLAGGLGDEQFF.

A note on this clonotype: A much larger clone differs by one base, so this may be a read error. The genes are TRBV20-1 and TRBJ2-2, with 9 bases that match TRBD2. Germline V gene lookup returns CDR1 DFQATT and CDR2 SNEGSKA (reference sequence). The CDR3 sequence is 14 residues long. For the CDR3, the DNA is TGCAGGGCTAGGCGGGAGGGCCATATCGGGGAGCTGTTTTTT. Amino acids: CRARREGHIGELFF.

This clonotype has a count of ten or more. The chain has TRBV20-1 and TRBJ1-1; TRBD1 might be the D (6 bases). The CDR3 loop spans 13 amino acids. Deletions cut 3 bases from V and 4 bases from J, with 12 bases between. The germline V gene has CDR1 DFQATT and CDR2 SNEGSKA (reference sequence). CDR3 DNA sequence: TGCAGTGCTAGGGTGGGGGCTGGCACTGAAGCTTTCTTT. It is translated as CSARVGAGTEAFF.

This chain connects TRBV10-3 to TRBJ2-5; tentative D call: TRBD2 (5 bases). CDR3 length: 12 amino acids. Germline V gene lookup returns CDR1 ENHRY and CDR2 SYGVKD. Trimming removed 2 bases from V and 5 bases from J, with 6 bases in between. CDR3 in amino acids: CAISEAGETQYF. For the CDR3, the DNA is TGTGCCATCAGTGAGGCGGGCGAGACCCAGTACTTC.

This clonotype was counted many times. V usage is TRBV29-1 and J usage is TRBJ2-7; possible D gene TRBD2, 6 bases. The CDR3 length is 14 residues. With 4 bases removed from V and 3 bases from J, the gap between germline ends came to 16 bases. Germline V gives CDR1 SQVTM, CDR2 ANQGSEA. The CDR3 reads CSVAGRDPLYEQYF. In nucleotides, the CDR3 is TGCAGCGTTGCGGGGCGGGATCCCCTCTACGAGCAGTACTTC.

This clonotype was detected ten times or more. The genes are TRBV6-5 and TRBJ2-7; 7 bases agree with TRBD2. This CDR3 has 15 residues. Germline V gives CDR1 MNHEY, CDR2 SVGAGI. The V and J ends lost 4 bases and 5 bases, in that order; junction bases with no gene match: 11. CDR3: CASSLSREGLHEQYF. Written as DNA, the CDR3 is TGTGCCAGCAGTTTAAGTAGGGAGGGCCTGCACGAGCAGTACTTC.

This rearrangement joins TRBV7-3 to TRBJ2-1; perhaps TRBD1 as D (6 bases). Trimming pared 5 bases from V and 0 bases from J, leaving 11 bases between. The CDR3 covers 15 residues. Germline CDR1 and CDR2: SGHTA and FQGTGA. CDR3 coding DNA: TGTGCCAGCAGCCAAGGGACATACTCCTACAATGAGCAGTTCTTC. It translates to CASSQGTYSYNEQFF.

The V gene is TRBV28, the J gene TRBJ2-1; a weak D match, TRBD1 (6 bases). V was pared by 1 base and J by 0 bases, with 22 bases between. Germline V gene data show CDR1 as MDHEN and CDR2 as SYDVKM. The CDR3 has 20 residues. The CDR3 sequence is CASSLFGTLKWGSSYNEQFF. CDR3 DNA sequence: TGTGCCAGCAGTTTATTTGGGACACTGAAATGGGGAAGCTCCTACAATGAGCAGTTCTTC.

This clonotype was observed at least ten times. The rearrangement joins TRBV9 to TRBJ2-3, with D perhaps TRBD1 or TRBD2 (6 bases each). There are 14 residues in the CDR3. CDR1 and CDR2 from the germline V gene are SGDLS and YYNGEE. The ends were cut back, 3 bases at V and 3 bases at J, with 11 bases in the middle. This CDR3 reads CASSGGGTTDTQYF. Here the CDR3 DNA reads TGTGCCAGCAGCGGTGGAGGGACAACAGATACGCAGTATTTT.

This clonotype showed up just a few times. This chain uses TRBV27 with TRBJ2-7; D possibly matches TRBD1 or TRBD2 (5 bases each). Germline CDR1 and CDR2: MNHEY and SMNVEV (reference sequence). This CDR3 region has 15 residues. The V end was cut by 3 bases, the J end by 6 bases, with 18 bases between. The CDR3 here is CASSLTYSTGAEQYF. CDR3 coding DNA: TGTGCCAGCAGTTTGACCTATTCCACCGGGGCCGAGCAGTACTTC.

In its sample, this clonotype was seen many times. The chain combines TRBV29-1 with TRBJ2-1, with D unresolved. The CDR3 runs to 14 residues. Deletions cut 6 bases from V and 8 bases from J, with 20 bases between. Per the germline V gene, CDR1 is SQVTM and CDR2 is ANQGSEA. DNA of the CDR3: TGCAGCGTGAGTGACCCGCGCCAAGTGGATGAGCAGTTCTTC. Translating gives CSVSDPRQVDEQFF.

The rearrangement joins TRBV7-9 to TRBJ1-1, with a weak D call TRBD1 (5 bases). Trimming left V 1 base short and J 4 bases short, with 13 bases between. Germline CDR1 is SEHNR and CDR2 is FQNEAQ (reference sequence). The CDR3 runs to 15 residues. CDR3 nucleotide sequence: TGTGCCAGCAGCTTAGAAGGGGCGTTGGTCACTGAAGCTTTCTTT. This encodes CASSLEGALVTEAFF.

This sequence joins TRBV6-2 or TRBV6-3 and TRBJ2-5; D perhaps matches TRBD1 (5 bases). The CDR3 consists of 16 residues. CDR1 is MNHEY, CDR2 SVGEGT, per germline. Trimming pared 2 bases from V and 2 bases from J, leaving 15 bases between. The CDR3 DNA sequence: TGTGCCAGCAGTTACGGTCTTCAGGGTTGGCAAGAGACCCAGTACTTC. It encodes CASSYGLQGWQETQYF.

The chain recombines TRBV12-3 or TRBV12-4 with TRBJ1-5; the D gene is possibly TRBD1 (5 bases). With 3 bases removed from V and 7 bases from J, the gap between germline ends came to 13 bases. This CDR3 has 14 amino acids. The CDR3 coding sequence is TGTGCCAGCAGTTTTGGGGGGGAGAGCCAGCCCCAGCATTTT. This translates into CASSFGGESQPQHF.

The V gene is TRBV27, the J gene TRBJ1-1; 8 bases are a match to TRBD1. Trimming removed 0 bases from V and 5 bases from J; junction bases left unmatched: 5. Per the germline V gene, CDR1 is MNHEY and CDR2 is SMNVEV (reference sequence). The CDR3 length is 15 residues. The CDR3 DNA reads as TGTGCCAGCAGTTTATCGGACAGGGAAATGACTGAAGCTTTCTTT. It specifies CASSLSDREMTEAFF.

DNA for the CDR3: TGCAGTGCTAGCGGATATCAAGAGACCCAGTACTTC. As protein: CSASGYQETQYF. V gene TRBV20-1 combines with J gene TRBJ2-5; D gene uncertain. The CDR3 sequence is 12 residues long. V was cut by 3 bases and J by 2 bases, with 7 bases left in between. Germline-derived CDR1 and CDR2 are DFQATT and SNEGSKA (reference sequence).

This clonotype was picked up a small number of times. The gene calls are TRBV28 and TRBJ2-7; D not resolved. Looked up from germline, CDR1 is MDHEN and CDR2 is SYDVKM. The CDR3 sequence is 13 residues long. V lost 5 bases to trimming and J lost 3 bases, with 11 bases between them. CDR3 DNA sequence: TGTGCCAGCAGTGATGTGTTGGGCTACGAGCAGTACTTC. Translating gives CASSDVLGYEQYF.

This chain links TRBV7-6 with TRBJ2-7; TRBD2 matches at 7 bases. Germline V gene data show CDR1 as SGHVS and CDR2 as FNYEAQ. The CDR3 runs 15 residues. V was clipped by 5 bases and J by 5 bases; unmatched bases: 12. The CDR3 DNA sequence: TGTGCCAGCAGCCGAGGACGGGACTATTCCGACGAGCAGTACTTC. As protein: CASSRGRDYSDEQYF. Supplemented by reference TRBV7-6 and TRBJ2-7, the full variable domain reads GAGVSQSPRYKVTKRGQDVALRCDPISGHVSLYWYRQALGQGPEFLTYFNYEAQQDKSGLPNDRFSAERPEGSISTLTIQRTEQRDSAMYRCASSRGRDYSDEQYFGPGTRLTVT.